The sequence of this T cell receptor (beta chain) was determined in a study of OX40 agonist ivuxolimab in advanced cancers. Study information: Patients were treated with intravenous ivuxolimab, dosed at 0.01 to 10 mg/kg and infused every 2 weeks.

The CDR3 spans 15 residues. The V gene's germline CDR1 is SGHRS and CDR2 YFSETQ. V was trimmed by 0 bases and J by 2 bases, leaving 9 bases between them. The study sampled blood at baseline, cycle 4 day 1, and cycle 7 day 1. Study results and caveats: At 0.1 to 3.0 mg/kg and by week 6, clonal expansion occurred in CD4+ and CD8+ blood T cells. Which antigen the expanded peripheral T cells recognized is unknown.

Sequencing used immunoSEQ multiplex PCR; TCRdb keeps in-frame clones, though not all of them. The sample has over 55,000 clones, more than 65% seen once; the top ten hold approximately 6.8%. Points on this clone: Its antigen is not identified.

The sample was CD4+ or CD8+ T cells sorted from blood, taken in a trial of the OX40 agonist ivuxolimab. The clonotype was recovered from an adult with an advanced solid tumor such as melanoma, head and neck, liver or kidney cancer. The rearrangement joins TRBV5-1 to TRBJ1-5; no definite D call. DNA for the CDR3: TGCGCCAGCAGCTTGGATGGGCAGCGCAATCAGCCCCAGCATTTT. Translation gives CASSLDGQRNQPQHF.